This is a list of T cell receptor beta chains from one sample in a study of radiotherapy plus CTLA-4 blockade in lung cancer. Generated by immunoSEQ multiplex PCR, the TCRdb table keeps only in-frame clones and is missing some. This sample carries approximately 60,000 clones, about 80% of them seen once, and the ten largest clones take about 4.5%. The sequenced sample was peripheral blood, obtained from a patient treated with radiotherapy plus ipilimumab. The receptors shown here come from a human donor with non-small cell lung cancer who had a complete response to radiotherapy plus ipilimumab. Each CDR3 is given with its conserved first and last residue. The order of the fields is CDR3 length, clone size, D gene, J gene, V gene, CDR3 DNA, CDR3 protein. A D gene is named only where the DNA matches it firmly. Size values are once, few and many counts, or a class for expanded clones, and some rows have none.

len: 10
abundance: -
d_gene: -
j_gene: TRBJ1-2
v_gene: TRBV6-5
CDR3nt: TGTGCCAGCAGACAGGATGGCTACACCTTC
CDR3aa: CASRQDGYTF

len: 13
abundance: -
d_gene: -
j_gene: TRBJ2-5
v_gene: TRBV2
CDR3nt: TGTGCCAGCAGGGGGGTGTGGCAAGAGACCCAGTACTTC
CDR3aa: CASRGVWQETQYF

len: 14
abundance: -
d_gene: -
j_gene: TRBJ2-1
v_gene: TRBV6-6
CDR3nt: TGTGCCAGCAGCGCAGGTCCGCTCTACAATGAGCAGTTCTTC
CDR3aa: CASSAGPLYNEQFF

len: 13
abundance: -
d_gene: TRBD1
j_gene: TRBJ2-7
v_gene: TRBV11-2
CDR3nt: TGTGCCAGCAGCCCGGGACAGATCTACGAGCAGTACTTC
CDR3aa: CASSPGQIYEQYF

len: 14
abundance: -
d_gene: TRBD1
j_gene: TRBJ1-2
v_gene: TRBV6-5
CDR3nt: TGTGCCAGCAGAACCTTTGGGACAGTATATGGCTACACCTTC
CDR3aa: CASRTFGTVYGYTF

len: 14
abundance: -
d_gene: -
j_gene: TRBJ1-2
v_gene: TRBV7-9
CDR3nt: TGTGCCAGCAGCCAAACAGGGTCGGTCTATGGCTACACCTTC
CDR3aa: CASSQTGSVYGYTF

len: 14
abundance: -
d_gene: -
j_gene: TRBJ1-1
v_gene: TRBV4-1
CDR3nt: TGCGCCAGCAGCCAAGTCCCGGGGTCGGGGCAAGCTTTCTTT
CDR3aa: CASSQVPGSGQAFF

len: 14
abundance: -
d_gene: TRBD1
j_gene: TRBJ2-1
v_gene: TRBV7-6
CDR3nt: TGTGCCAGCAGCCCTCAACAGGGGAGCAATGAGCAGTTCTTC
CDR3aa: CASSPQQGSNEQFF

len: 14
abundance: once
d_gene: -
j_gene: TRBJ2-5
v_gene: TRBV6-1
CDR3nt: TGTGCCAGCAGTGTGGTCAGGACAAGGGAGACCCAGTACTTC
CDR3aa: CASSVVRTRETQYF

len: 16
abundance: once
d_gene: TRBD2
j_gene: TRBJ2-5
v_gene: TRBV7-2
CDR3nt: TGTGCCAGCAGCTTAGACAGCGGGGGGGCAAAAGAGACCCAGTACTTC
CDR3aa: CASSLDSGGAKETQYF

len: 13
abundance: -
d_gene: -
j_gene: TRBJ1-1
v_gene: TRBV7-9
CDR3nt: TGTGCCAGCAGCTTAGGAGGGGCAAGTGAAGCTTTCTTT
CDR3aa: CASSLGGASEAFF

len: 15
abundance: -
d_gene: TRBD1
j_gene: TRBJ1-1
v_gene: TRBV18
CDR3nt: TGTGCCAGCTCACCGACAGGGGGCGGTAACACTGAAGCTTTCTTT
CDR3aa: CASSPTGGGNTEAFF

len: 13
abundance: -
d_gene: -
j_gene: TRBJ2-1
v_gene: TRBV25-1
CDR3nt: TGTGCCAGCAGTGTCCTCAAGGGGAATGAGCAGTTCTTC
CDR3aa: CASSVLKGNEQFF

len: 15
abundance: -
d_gene: TRBD2
j_gene: TRBJ2-2
v_gene: TRBV6-1
CDR3nt: TGTGCCAGCATTACCGGGACTACGAACACCGGGGAGCTGTTTTTT
CDR3aa: CASITGTTNTGELFF

len: 14
abundance: -
d_gene: -
j_gene: TRBJ2-1
v_gene: TRBV27
CDR3nt: TGTGCCAGCAGGCCGGGCGGCTCCTACAATGAGCAGTTCTTC
CDR3aa: CASRPGGSYNEQFF

len: 13
abundance: -
d_gene: -
j_gene: TRBJ1-1
v_gene: TRBV6-5
CDR3nt: TGTGCCAGCAGGGCCTGGATGAACACTGAAGCTTTCTTT
CDR3aa: CASRAWMNTEAFF

len: 15
abundance: -
d_gene: -
j_gene: TRBJ2-4
v_gene: TRBV4-3
CDR3nt: TGCGCCAGCAGCCGCGAAGGAGGGGGCAAAAACATTCAGTACTTC
CDR3aa: CASSREGGGKNIQYF

len: 12
abundance: -
d_gene: -
j_gene: TRBJ1-1
v_gene: TRBV6-5
CDR3nt: TGTGCCAGTCAGACAGGAGTCACTGAAGCTTTCTTT
CDR3aa: CASQTGVTEAFF

len: 12
abundance: -
d_gene: -
j_gene: TRBJ1-5
v_gene: TRBV29-1
CDR3nt: TGCAGCGCTACAGGGCCTAATCAGCCCCAGCATTTT
CDR3aa: CSATGPNQPQHF

len: 15
abundance: -
d_gene: -
j_gene: TRBJ2-3
v_gene: TRBV9
CDR3nt: TGTGCCAGCAGCGTAAGCGGAAGCAAGAGAGATACGCAGTATTTT
CDR3aa: CASSVSGSKRDTQYF

len: 11
abundance: -
d_gene: -
j_gene: TRBJ1-5
v_gene: TRBV28
CDR3nt: TGTGCCAGCAGTGTAAATCAGCCCCAGCATTTT
CDR3aa: CASSVNQPQHF

len: 13
abundance: -
d_gene: -
j_gene: TRBJ1-1
v_gene: TRBV11-3
CDR3nt: TGTGCCAGCAGCTCGTTTGAAAATACTGAAGCTTTCTTT
CDR3aa: CASSSFENTEAFF

len: 13
abundance: -
d_gene: -
j_gene: TRBJ1-5
v_gene: TRBV10-1
CDR3nt: TGCGCCAGCAGTGAGTCTATCAATCAGCCCCAGCATTTT
CDR3aa: CASSESINQPQHF

len: 14
abundance: -
d_gene: -
j_gene: TRBJ1-1
v_gene: TRBV6-5
CDR3nt: TGTGCCAGCAGTCCCCCGGGTTCGAACACTGAAGCTTTCTTT
CDR3aa: CASSPPGSNTEAFF

len: 17
abundance: -
d_gene: TRBD2
j_gene: TRBJ2-3
v_gene: TRBV7-9
CDR3nt: TGTGCCAGCAGCCAAGTGGGTTTAGCGGGAGATTCAGATACGCAGTATTTT
CDR3aa: CASSQVGLAGDSDTQYF

len: 15
abundance: once
d_gene: TRBD1
j_gene: TRBJ2-1
v_gene: TRBV9
CDR3nt: TGTGCCAGCAGCGTAACCGGACAGGGTTACAATGAGCAGTTCTTC
CDR3aa: CASSVTGQGYNEQFF

len: 15
abundance: -
d_gene: -
j_gene: TRBJ1-2
v_gene: TRBV7-9
CDR3nt: TGTGCCAGCAGCCAGGGGAACAACAAAAACTATGGCTACACCTTC
CDR3aa: CASSQGNNKNYGYTF

len: 16
abundance: -
d_gene: TRBD2
j_gene: TRBJ2-1
v_gene: TRBV5-1
CDR3nt: TGCGCCAGCAGCTTGGATACTAGCGGGAGTTACAATGAGCAGTTCTTC
CDR3aa: CASSLDTSGSYNEQFF

len: 13
abundance: -
d_gene: -
j_gene: TRBJ1-2
v_gene: TRBV14
CDR3nt: TGTGCCAGCAGCCAAGGGGTTAACTATGGCTACACCTTC
CDR3aa: CASSQGVNYGYTF

len: 14
abundance: -
d_gene: -
j_gene: TRBJ2-2
v_gene: TRBV5-6
CDR3nt: TGTGCCAGCAGCTTAGGAACGAACACCGGGGAGCTGTTTTTT
CDR3aa: CASSLGTNTGELFF

len: 15
abundance: few
d_gene: -
j_gene: TRBJ2-2
v_gene: TRBV11-3
CDR3nt: TGTGCCAGCAGCTTGAGGAGGGGGAACACCGGGGAGCTGTTTTTT
CDR3aa: CASSLRRGNTGELFF

len: 14
abundance: -
d_gene: -
j_gene: TRBJ1-2
v_gene: TRBV2
CDR3nt: TGTGCCAGCAGTGAACGGGGCGGACTAGGTGGCTACACCTTC
CDR3aa: CASSERGGLGGYTF

len: 15
abundance: -
d_gene: -
j_gene: TRBJ2-7
v_gene: TRBV4-3
CDR3nt: TGCGCCAGCAGCCAAGATTTTGGGGCCCCGGACGAGCAGTACTTC
CDR3aa: CASSQDFGAPDEQYF

len: 15
abundance: few
d_gene: TRBD1
j_gene: TRBJ1-5
v_gene: TRBV6-6
CDR3nt: TGTGCCAGCAGTTACTCGGACAGGGACAATCAGCCCCAGCATTTT
CDR3aa: CASSYSDRDNQPQHF

len: 14
abundance: -
d_gene: TRBD1
j_gene: TRBJ2-1
v_gene: TRBV28
CDR3nt: TGTGCCAGCAGACGACAGGGCACCTACAATGAGCAGTTCTTC
CDR3aa: CASRRQGTYNEQFF

len: 13
abundance: -
d_gene: TRBD1
j_gene: TRBJ1-3
v_gene: TRBV11-2
CDR3nt: TGTGCCAGCAGCCCAGGGGGGAGAAACACCATATATTTT
CDR3aa: CASSPGGRNTIYF

len: 18
abundance: -
d_gene: TRBD1
j_gene: TRBJ2-7
v_gene: TRBV14
CDR3nt: TGTGCCAGCAGCCAAGTATACAAGGCAGGGGGTTACTCCTACGAGCAGTACTTC
CDR3aa: CASSQVYKAGGYSYEQYF

len: 16
abundance: -
d_gene: -
j_gene: TRBJ1-1
v_gene: TRBV4-1
CDR3nt: TGCGCCAGCAGCCACGGAGTTGGAGGGGGAAGCACTGAAGCTTTCTTT
CDR3aa: CASSHGVGGGSTEAFF

len: 14
abundance: medium-sized
d_gene: -
j_gene: TRBJ1-5
v_gene: TRBV7-9
CDR3nt: TGTGCCAGCAGCTTAGGACAGAGCAATCAGCCCCAGCATTTT
CDR3aa: CASSLGQSNQPQHF

len: 14
abundance: -
d_gene: -
j_gene: TRBJ1-2
v_gene: TRBV6-5
CDR3nt: TGTGCCAGCAGTTACCGACAGACTAACTATGGCTACACCTTC
CDR3aa: CASSYRQTNYGYTF

len: 15
abundance: -
d_gene: -
j_gene: TRBJ1-4
v_gene: TRBV27
CDR3nt: TGTGCCTGCAGAAGGGCCTCCTCAACTAATGAAAAACTGTTTTTT
CDR3aa: CACRRASSTNEKLFF

len: 16
abundance: -
d_gene: TRBD2
j_gene: TRBJ2-3
v_gene: TRBV12-5
CDR3nt: TGTGCTAGTGGTGGCGGACGGGAGGACCACACAGATACGCAGTATTTT
CDR3aa: CASGGGREDHTDTQYF

len: 13
abundance: -
d_gene: TRBD1
j_gene: TRBJ1-2
v_gene: TRBV5-1
CDR3nt: TGCGCCAGCAGCGAACAGGGGGCCACTGGCTACACCTTC
CDR3aa: CASSEQGATGYTF

len: 16
abundance: -
d_gene: -
j_gene: TRBJ1-2
v_gene: TRBV28
CDR3nt: TGTGCCAGCAGTTTATGGTACGGACAAGAGAACTATGGCTACACCTTC
CDR3aa: CASSLWYGQENYGYTF

len: 12
abundance: -
d_gene: -
j_gene: TRBJ2-1
v_gene: TRBV6-6
CDR3nt: TGTGCCAGCAGCCCCCAGCGTAGTGAGCAGTTCTTC
CDR3aa: CASSPQRSEQFF

len: 19
abundance: -
d_gene: TRBD1
j_gene: TRBJ1-3
v_gene: TRBV4-1
CDR3nt: TGCGCCAGCAGCCAAGGGACGCTAAGGACAGGGCGATCTGGAAACACCATATATTTT
CDR3aa: CASSQGTLRTGRSGNTIYF